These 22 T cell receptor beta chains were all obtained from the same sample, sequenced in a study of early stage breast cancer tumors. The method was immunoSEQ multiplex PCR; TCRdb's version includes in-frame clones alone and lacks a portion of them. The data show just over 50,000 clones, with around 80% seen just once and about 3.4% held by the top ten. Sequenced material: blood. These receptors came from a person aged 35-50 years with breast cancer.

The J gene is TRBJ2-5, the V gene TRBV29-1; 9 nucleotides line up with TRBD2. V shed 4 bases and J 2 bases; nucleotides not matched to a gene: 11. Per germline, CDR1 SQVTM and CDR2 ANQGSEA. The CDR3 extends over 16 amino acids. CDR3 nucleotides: TGCAGCGTTGCCTCGGCGGGAGGGCTGGGGCAAGAGACCCAGTACTTC. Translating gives CSVASAGGLGQETQYF.

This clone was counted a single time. CDR3 residues: CASSPREGGPAVNEQFF. The DNA of the CDR3 is TGTGCCAGCAGCCCCCGCGAAGGGGGGCCCGCGGTGAATGAGCAGTTCTTC. The chain joins TRBV11-1 to TRBJ2-1; D may match TRBD1 or TRBD2 (6 bases each). Germline CDR1 reads SGHAT; CDR2 reads FQDESV (reference sequence). CDR3 length: 17 amino acids. Trimming took 5 bases from V and 7 from J, leaving 24 bases between them.

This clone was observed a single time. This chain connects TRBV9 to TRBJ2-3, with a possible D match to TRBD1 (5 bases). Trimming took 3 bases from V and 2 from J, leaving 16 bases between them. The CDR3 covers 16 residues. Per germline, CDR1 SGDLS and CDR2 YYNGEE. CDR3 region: CASSERQTEVTDTQYF. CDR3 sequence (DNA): TGTGCCAGCAGCGAGAGACAGACAGAAGTCACAGATACGCAGTATTTT.

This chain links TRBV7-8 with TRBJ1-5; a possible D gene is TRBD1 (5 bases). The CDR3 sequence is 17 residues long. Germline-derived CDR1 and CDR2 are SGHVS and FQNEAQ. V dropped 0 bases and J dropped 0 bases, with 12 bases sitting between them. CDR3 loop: CASSLAEGVHSNQPQHF. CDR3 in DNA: TGTGCCAGCAGCTTAGCGGAAGGGGTCCATAGCAATCAGCCCCAGCATTTT.

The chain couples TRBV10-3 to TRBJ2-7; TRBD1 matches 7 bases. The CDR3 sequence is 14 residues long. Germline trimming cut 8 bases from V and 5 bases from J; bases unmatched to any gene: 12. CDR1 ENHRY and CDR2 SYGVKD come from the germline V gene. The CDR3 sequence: CAIAGTAKVHEQYF. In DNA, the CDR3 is TGTGCCATCGCTGGGACAGCCAAAGTCCACGAGCAGTACTTC.

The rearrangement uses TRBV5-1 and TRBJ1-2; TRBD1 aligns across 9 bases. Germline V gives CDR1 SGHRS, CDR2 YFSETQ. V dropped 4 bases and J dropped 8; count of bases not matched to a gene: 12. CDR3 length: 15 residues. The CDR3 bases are TGCGCCAGCAGCCAAAGCCCGGGACAGGGATGGGGCTACACCTTC. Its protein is CASSQSPGQGWGYTF.

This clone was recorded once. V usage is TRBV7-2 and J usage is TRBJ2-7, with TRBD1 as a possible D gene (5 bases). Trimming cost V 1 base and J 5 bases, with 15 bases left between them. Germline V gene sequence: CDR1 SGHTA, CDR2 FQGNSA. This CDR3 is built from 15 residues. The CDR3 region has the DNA TGTGCCAGCAGCTTAGTACCACAGGACGAAGACGAGCAGTACTTC. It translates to CASSLVPQDEDEQYF.

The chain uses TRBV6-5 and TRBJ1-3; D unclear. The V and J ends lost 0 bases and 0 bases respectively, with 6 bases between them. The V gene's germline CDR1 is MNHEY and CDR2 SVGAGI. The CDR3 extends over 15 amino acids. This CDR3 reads CASSYSESSGNTIYF. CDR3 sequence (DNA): TGTGCCAGCAGTTACTCTGAGAGCTCTGGAAACACCATATATTTT.

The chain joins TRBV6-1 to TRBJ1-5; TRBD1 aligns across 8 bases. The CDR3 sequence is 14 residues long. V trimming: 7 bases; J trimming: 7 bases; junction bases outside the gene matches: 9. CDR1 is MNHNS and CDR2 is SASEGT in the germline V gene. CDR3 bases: TGTGCCAGCACCCCAGGGGGCGCGGCCCAGCCCCAGCATTTT. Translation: CASTPGGAAQPQHF.

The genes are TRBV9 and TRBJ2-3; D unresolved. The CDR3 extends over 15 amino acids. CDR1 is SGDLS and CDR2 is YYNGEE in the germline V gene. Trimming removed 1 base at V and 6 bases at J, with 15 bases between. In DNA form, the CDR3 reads TGTGCCAGCAGCGTACGTGTTACCGGTATCGATACGCAGTATTTT. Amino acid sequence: CASSVRVTGIDTQYF.

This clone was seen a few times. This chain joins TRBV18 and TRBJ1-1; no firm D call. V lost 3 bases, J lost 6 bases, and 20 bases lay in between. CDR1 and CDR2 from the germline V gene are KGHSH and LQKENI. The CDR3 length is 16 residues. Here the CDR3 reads CASSPVQRGEAAEAFF. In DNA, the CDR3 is TGTGCCAGCTCACCTGTACAGCGGGGAGAGGCTGCTGAAGCTTTCTTT.

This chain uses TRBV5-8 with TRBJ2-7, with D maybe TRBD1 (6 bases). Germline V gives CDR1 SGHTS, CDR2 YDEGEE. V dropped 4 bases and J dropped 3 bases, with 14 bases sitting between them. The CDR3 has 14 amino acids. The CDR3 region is CASSLARGFYEQYF. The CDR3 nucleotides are TGTGCCAGCAGCCTCGCAAGGGGGTTCTACGAGCAGTACTTC. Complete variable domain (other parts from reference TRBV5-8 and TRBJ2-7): EAGVTQSPTHLIKTRGQQATLRCSPISGHTSVYWYQQALGLGLQFLLWYDEGEERNRGNFPPRFSGRQFPNYSSELNVNALELEDSALYLCASSLARGFYEQYFGPGTRLTVT.

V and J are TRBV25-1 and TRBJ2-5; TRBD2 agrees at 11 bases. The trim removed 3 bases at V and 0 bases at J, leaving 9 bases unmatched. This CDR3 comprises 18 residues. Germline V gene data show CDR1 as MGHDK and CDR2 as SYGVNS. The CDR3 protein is CASSEGLAEPPYQETQYF. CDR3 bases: TGTGCCAGCAGTGAGGGACTAGCGGAGCCCCCGTACCAAGAGACCCAGTACTTC.

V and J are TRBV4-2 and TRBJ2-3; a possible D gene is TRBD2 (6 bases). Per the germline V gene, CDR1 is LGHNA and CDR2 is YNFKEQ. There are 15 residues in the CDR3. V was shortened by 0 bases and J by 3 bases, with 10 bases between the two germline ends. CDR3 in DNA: TGTGCCAGCAGCCAAGATAGGCTAGCGACAGATACGCAGTATTTT. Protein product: CASSQDRLATDTQYF.

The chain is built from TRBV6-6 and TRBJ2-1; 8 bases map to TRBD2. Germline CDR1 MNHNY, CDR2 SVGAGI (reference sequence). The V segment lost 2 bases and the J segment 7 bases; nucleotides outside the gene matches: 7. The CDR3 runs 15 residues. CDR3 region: CASSYGLASRNEQFF. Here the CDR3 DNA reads TGTGCCAGCAGTTACGGACTAGCATCGCGGAATGAGCAGTTCTTC.

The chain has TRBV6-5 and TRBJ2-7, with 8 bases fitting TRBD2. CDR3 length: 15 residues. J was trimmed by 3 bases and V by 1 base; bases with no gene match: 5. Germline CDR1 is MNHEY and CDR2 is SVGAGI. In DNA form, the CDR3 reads TGTGCCAGCAGTTACTGGGGAAGCGGGAGCTACGAGCAGTACTTC. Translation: CASSYWGSGSYEQYF.

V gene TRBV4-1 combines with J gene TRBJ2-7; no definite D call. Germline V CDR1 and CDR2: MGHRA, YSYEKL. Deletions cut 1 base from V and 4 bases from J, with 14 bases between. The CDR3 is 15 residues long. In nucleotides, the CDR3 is TGCGCCAGCAGCCAAGTCCGGAGTAATTCATACGAGCAGTACTTC. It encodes CASSQVRSNSYEQYF.

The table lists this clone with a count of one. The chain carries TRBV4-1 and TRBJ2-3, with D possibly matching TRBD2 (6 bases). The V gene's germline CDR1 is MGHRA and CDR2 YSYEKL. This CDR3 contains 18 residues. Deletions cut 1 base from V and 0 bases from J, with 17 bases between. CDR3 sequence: CASSQVGGRPLSTDTQYF. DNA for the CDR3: TGCGCCAGCAGCCAAGTTGGGGGGAGACCTCTAAGCACAGATACGCAGTATTTT.

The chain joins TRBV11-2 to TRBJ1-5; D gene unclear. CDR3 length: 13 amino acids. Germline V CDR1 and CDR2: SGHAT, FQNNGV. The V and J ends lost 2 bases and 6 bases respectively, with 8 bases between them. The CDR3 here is CASSLIEGQPQHF. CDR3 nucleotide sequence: TGTGCCAGCAGCTTAATTGAGGGTCAGCCCCAGCATTTT.

CDR3 sequence reads: CAISGRALSGANVLTF. The CDR3 nucleotides are TGTGCCATCAGTGGCAGGGCCCTCTCTGGGGCCAACGTCCTGACTTTC. The chain recombines TRBV10-3 with TRBJ2-6, with a tentative D call TRBD1 (5 bases). V was shortened by 4 bases and J by 0 bases, with 10 bases between the two germline ends. The CDR3 runs to 16 residues. Germline V gives CDR1 ENHRY, CDR2 SYGVKD.

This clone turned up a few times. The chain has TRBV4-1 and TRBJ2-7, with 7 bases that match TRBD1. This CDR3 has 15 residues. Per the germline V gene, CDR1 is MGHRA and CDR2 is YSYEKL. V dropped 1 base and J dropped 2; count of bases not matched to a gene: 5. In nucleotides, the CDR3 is TGCGCCAGCAGCCAAGCCGGGACAGAGACCTACGAGCAGTACTTC. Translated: CASSQAGTETYEQYF.

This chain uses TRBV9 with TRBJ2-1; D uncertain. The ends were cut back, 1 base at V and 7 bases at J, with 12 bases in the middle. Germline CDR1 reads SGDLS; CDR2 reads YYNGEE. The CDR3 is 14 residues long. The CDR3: CASSVSGLSNEQFF. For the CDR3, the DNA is TGTGCCAGCAGCGTATCAGGCCTTTCGAATGAGCAGTTCTTC.